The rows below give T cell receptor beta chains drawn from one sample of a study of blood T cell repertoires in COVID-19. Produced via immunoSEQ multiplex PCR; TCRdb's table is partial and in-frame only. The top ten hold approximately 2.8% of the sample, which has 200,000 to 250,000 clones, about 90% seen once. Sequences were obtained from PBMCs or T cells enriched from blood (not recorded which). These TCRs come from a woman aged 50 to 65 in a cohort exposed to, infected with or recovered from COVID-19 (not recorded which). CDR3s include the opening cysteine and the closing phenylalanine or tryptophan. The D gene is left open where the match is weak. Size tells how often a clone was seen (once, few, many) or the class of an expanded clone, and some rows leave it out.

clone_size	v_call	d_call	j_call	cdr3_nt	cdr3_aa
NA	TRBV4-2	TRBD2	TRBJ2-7	TGTGCCAGCAGCCCCTACCTACTAGCGGGGGGGCTCTACGAGCAGTACTTC	CASSPYLLAGGLYEQYF
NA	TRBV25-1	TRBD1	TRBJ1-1	TGTGCCAGCTTGGGACAGGGGGTCCTCACTGAAGCTTTCTTT	CASLGQGVLTEAFF
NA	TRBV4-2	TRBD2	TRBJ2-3	TGTGCCAGCAGCCCTTCTAGCGGTGGGGATACGCAGTATTTT	CASSPSSGGDTQYF
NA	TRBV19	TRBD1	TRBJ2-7	TGTGCCAGTTCCGACCCCAGAGGACAGGGGGACGAGCAGTACTTC	CASSDPRGQGDEQYF
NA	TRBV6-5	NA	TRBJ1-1	TGTGCCAGCAGTTACTCGACAGGTGAAGCTTTCTTT	CASSYSTGEAFF
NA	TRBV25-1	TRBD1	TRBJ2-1	TGTGCCAGCCAAATCTCCGGGACAGTAACTGAGCAGTTCTTC	CASQISGTVTEQFF
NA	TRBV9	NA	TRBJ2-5	TGTGCCAGCAGCGCCAGACAGTACCAAGAGACCCAGTACTTC	CASSARQYQETQYF
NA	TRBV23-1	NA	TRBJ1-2	TGCGCCAGCAGTCCTAGGGCAGGGAACTATGGCTACACCTTC	CASSPRAGNYGYTF
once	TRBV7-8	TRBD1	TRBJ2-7	TGTGCCAGCAGCTTAGCGGGGACAGTGAGCTACGAGCAGTACTTC	CASSLAGTVSYEQYF
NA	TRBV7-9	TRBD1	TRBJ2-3	TGTGCCAGCAGCTCGCGGGCCAAAGGACAGGAGACGGATACGCAGTATTTT	CASSSRAKGQETDTQYF
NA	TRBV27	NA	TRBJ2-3	TGTGCCAGCAGTGACCGGGATCAATCAGATACGCAGTATTTT	CASSDRDQSDTQYF
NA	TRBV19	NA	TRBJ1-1	TGTGCCAGTAGGGGGAGGGAAGAGGTCACTGAAGCTTTCTTT	CASRGREEVTEAFF
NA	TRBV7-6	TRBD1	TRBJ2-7	TGTGCCAGCAGACGAGGGGGCAATAGCTCCTACGAGCAGTACTTC	CASRRGGNSSYEQYF
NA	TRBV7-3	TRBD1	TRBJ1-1	TGTGCCAGCAGCTTAGACAGGGTCAGGACTGAAGCTTTCTTT	CASSLDRVRTEAFF
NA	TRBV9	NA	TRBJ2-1	TGTGCCAGCAGCCGCGGGCAGGTCAGTTACAATGAGCAGTTCTTC	CASSRGQVSYNEQFF
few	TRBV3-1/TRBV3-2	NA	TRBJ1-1	TGTGCCAGCAGCCAAGAAGTACAGAGAAATGAAGCTTTCTTT	CASSQEVQRNEAFF
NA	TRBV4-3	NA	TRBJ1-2	TGCGCCAGCAGCCAAGATACCAGCGTCCCGGGCTACACCTTC	CASSQDTSVPGYTF
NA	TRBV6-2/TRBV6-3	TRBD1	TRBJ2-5	TGTGCCAGCAGCGAGCAGGGGGCCCTGACCCAGTACTTC	CASSEQGALTQYF
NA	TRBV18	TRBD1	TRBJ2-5	TGTGCCAGCTCAGCAAGACAGGGACCCCAAGAGACCCAGTACTTC	CASSARQGPQETQYF
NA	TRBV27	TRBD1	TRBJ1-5	TGTGCCAGCTCCTACAGGGGGGACCAGCCCCAGCATTTT	CASSYRGDQPQHF
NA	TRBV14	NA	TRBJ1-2	TGTGCCAGCAGCCAAGATTGGGGGGGCCTAGGTGGCTACACCTTC	CASSQDWGGLGGYTF
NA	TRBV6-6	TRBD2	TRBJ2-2	TGTGCCAGCAGCGGGACTAGCTTGTACACCGGGGAGCTGTTTTTT	CASSGTSLYTGELFF
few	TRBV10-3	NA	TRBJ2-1	TGTGCCATCAGTGGGACTTCGTCCTACAATGAGCAGTTCTTC	CAISGTSSYNEQFF
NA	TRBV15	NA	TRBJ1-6	TGTGCCACCAGCAGAGATCCAGACAGAATGTATTCACCCCTCCACTTT	CATSRDPDRMYSPLHF
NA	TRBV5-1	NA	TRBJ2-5	TGCGCCAGCAGGCCTCAGGGGCTGGCCCAAGAGACCCAGTACTTC	CASRPQGLAQETQYF
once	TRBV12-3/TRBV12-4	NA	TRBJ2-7	TGTGCCAGCAGTTTACATTACGAGCAGTACTTC	CASSLHYEQYF
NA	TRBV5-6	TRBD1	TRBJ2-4	TGTGCCAGCAGCCGAACAGGGGGTGATGGGATTCAGTACTTC	CASSRTGGDGIQYF
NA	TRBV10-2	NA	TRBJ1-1	TGCGCCAGCGGAATTGCGTCGGGGAGTTTGGGAACTGAAGCTTTCTTT	CASGIASGSLGTEAFF
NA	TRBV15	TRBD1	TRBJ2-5	TGTGCCACCAGCAGAGATTCCCGGACAGGAGGAATAAAAGAGACCCAGTACTTC	CATSRDSRTGGIKETQYF
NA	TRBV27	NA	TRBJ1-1	TGTGCCAGCAGTTCACGACAGAAGAACACTGAAGCTTTCTTT	CASSSRQKNTEAFF
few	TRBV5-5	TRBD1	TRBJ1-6	TGTGCCAGCAGCTTGGGACAGGGTTTGTCACCCCTCCACTTT	CASSLGQGLSPLHF
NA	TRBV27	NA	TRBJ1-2	TGTGCCAGCAGTACTTTAGCTACCGGTGGCTACACCTTC	CASSTLATGGYTF
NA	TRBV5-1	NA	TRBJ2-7	TGCGCCAGCAGCTCAGAAGTCGGACTGGGTATCTCCGAGCAGTACTTC	CASSSEVGLGISEQYF
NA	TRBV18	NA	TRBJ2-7	TGTGCCAGCTCACGGGCAACCCTTTGGGAGCAGTACTTC	CASSRATLWEQYF
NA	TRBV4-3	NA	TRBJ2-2	TGCGCCAGCAGCCAAGAGTCGTGGAACACCGGGGAGCTGTTTTTT	CASSQESWNTGELFF
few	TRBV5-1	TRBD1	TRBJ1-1	TGCGCCAGCAGCTTGGAGGGGACAGCGAACACTGAAGCTTTCTTT	CASSLEGTANTEAFF
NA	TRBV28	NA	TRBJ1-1	TGTGCCAGCAGCACGGGGGACACTGAAGCTTTCTTT	CASSTGDTEAFF
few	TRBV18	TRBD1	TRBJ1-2	TGTGCCAGCTCACCAGCTTTAGGACAGGGGGCGCCGACTAACTATGGCTACACCTTC	CASSPALGQGAPTNYGYTF
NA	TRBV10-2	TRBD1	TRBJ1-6	TGCGCCAGCAGTGCCGGACAGGCCCGGGATTCACCCCTCCACTTT	CASSAGQARDSPLHF
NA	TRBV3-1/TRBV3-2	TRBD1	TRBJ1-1	TGTGCCAGCAGCCTTCGGACAGGGAAGAACACTGAAGCTTTCTTT	CASSLRTGKNTEAFF
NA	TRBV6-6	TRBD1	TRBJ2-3	TGTGCCAGCAGTGGGGACAGAAAAACAGATACGCAGTATTTT	CASSGDRKTDTQYF
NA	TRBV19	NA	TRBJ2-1	TGTGCCAGTACCATAGGGGGAGGGGTTGTCGGTGAGCAGTTCTTC	CASTIGGGVVGEQFF
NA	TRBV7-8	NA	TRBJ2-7	TGTGCCAGCAGCTCCCGGAGATACGAGCAGTACTTC	CASSSRRYEQYF
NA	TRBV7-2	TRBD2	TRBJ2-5	TGTGCCAGCAGCTTCAGGACTAGCGCAGAGACCCAGTACTTC	CASSFRTSAETQYF
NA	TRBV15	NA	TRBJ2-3	TGTGCCACCAGCAGAGATAGGGGTACTAGCACAGATACGCAGTATTTT	CATSRDRGTSTDTQYF